Given below is one T cell receptor beta chain in context. What it recognizes is unknown. These data are taken from a study of cytomegalovirus exposure and HLA in healthy donors. Study conclusions and caveats: Researchers reported in a later analysis that common viral pathogens appeared linked to several top clusters. In a later analysis, HLA-C alleles had the fewest associated TCRs, DRB1 alleles the most.

The PCR had 60 Vbeta and 13 Jbeta primers. Profiled with immunoSEQ multiplex PCR; TCRdb holds only in-frame clones, not every one. The table lists 200,000 to 300,000 clones, 84% of them singletons. V was pared by 1 base and J by 4 bases, with 12 bases between. Germline V lookup: CDR1 SGHRS, CDR2 YFSETQ. The CDR3 runs 15 residues. The sample consisted of PBMCs. This chain joins TRBV5-1 and TRBJ2-1; perhaps TRBD1 as D (6 bases). This receptor was obtained from a woman between 40 and 55 years old in good health and CMV-seropositive. DNA for the CDR3: TGCGCCAGCAGCTTGACCACACAGGGATACAATGAGCAGTTCTTC. Its translation: CASSLTTQGYNEQFF.